This passage covers 20 T cell receptor beta chains from one sample sequenced in a study of blood T cell repertoires in COVID-19. Sequenced by immunoSEQ multiplex PCR; TCRdb stores in-frame clones only, minus some. The sample consists of around 190,000 clones, approximately 91% of them appearing once. Sequencing used peripheral blood. These receptors were taken from a man younger than 45 with acute or convalescent COVID-19.

The V call is TRBV3-1 (or the pseudogene TRBV3-2), the J call TRBJ2-5, with a tentative D call TRBD1 (5 bases). This CDR3 contains 15 residues. V shed 1 base and J shed 5 bases, with 14 bases lying between them. The V gene's germline CDR1 is LGHDT and CDR2 YNNKEL (reference sequence). The CDR3 DNA follows: TGTGCCAGCAGCCAAGCGCGTACAGGTCGCGAGACCCAGTACTTC. Protein: CASSQARTGRETQYF.

J is TRBJ2-5 and V is TRBV7-3, with TRBD2 identical over 9 bases. Trimming cost V 5 bases and J 5 bases; bases outside gene matches: 6. Germline CDR1 SGHTA, CDR2 FQGTGA. The CDR3 length is 14 residues. The CDR3 loop reads CASSASGTSETQYF. The CDR3 region has the DNA TGTGCCAGCAGCGCCTCCGGGACTAGCGAGACCCAGTACTTC.

The genes are TRBV5-4 and TRBJ2-3; D unclear. The V gene's germline CDR1 is SGHNT and CDR2 YYREEE (reference sequence). The CDR3 covers 13 residues. V lost 5 bases, J lost 1 base, and 8 bases lay in between. The CDR3, as DNA: TGTGCCAGCAGGGGCTATGGCACAGATACGCAGTATTTT. Its translation is CASRGYGTDTQYF.

The chain has TRBV20-1 and TRBJ1-2; no reliable D call. CDR3 size: 11 residues. Trimming pared 6 bases from V and 2 bases from J, leaving 7 bases between. Germline loops: CDR1 DFQATT, CDR2 SNEGSKA (reference sequence). The CDR3 bases are TGCAGTGCCACAGAGAACTATGGCTACACCTTC. It specifies CSATENYGYTF.

This chain joins TRBV27 and TRBJ2-2; D might be TRBD1 (8 bases). V shed 4 bases and J shed 5 bases, with 17 bases lying between them. Germline-derived CDR1 and CDR2 are MNHEY and SMNVEV (reference sequence). The CDR3 has 16 residues. In DNA form, the CDR3 reads TGTGCCAGCAGTTCCACCGACAGGGGAGGGACCGGGGAGCTGTTTTTT. Translating it yields CASSSTDRGGTGELFF.

This clone was found a few times. This chain uses TRBV5-4 with TRBJ1-1; the D gene is possibly TRBD1 (5 bases). V was cut by 0 bases and J by 1 base, with 7 bases left in between. Germline V CDR1 and CDR2: SGHNT, YYREEE (reference sequence). The CDR3 is made up of 14 amino acids. The CDR3 here is CASSLARANTEAFF. CDR3 DNA: TGTGCCAGCAGCTTGGCCAGGGCGAACACTGAAGCTTTCTTT.

V is TRBV5-6 and J is TRBJ1-1; 8 bases map to TRBD1. J was trimmed by 0 bases and V by 4 bases; bases with no gene match: 17. The CDR3 length is 19 residues. The germline gives CDR1 SGHDT, CDR2 YYEEEE. CDR3 sequence: CASSPGTGRGRLLNTEAFF. In DNA, the CDR3 is TGTGCCAGCAGCCCCGGTACGGGCAGGGGGCGACTCCTGAACACTGAAGCTTTCTTT.

This chain joins TRBV2 and TRBJ1-3; D gene uncertain. The CDR3 is made up of 16 amino acids. Germline values: CDR1 SNHLY, CDR2 FYNNEI. V was trimmed by 2 bases and J by 0 bases, leaving 11 bases between them. The CDR3 spells CASSESSRISGNTIYF. The CDR3 DNA follows: TGTGCCAGCAGTGAATCCTCTCGTATCTCTGGAAACACCATATATTTT.

The chain combines TRBV5-6 with TRBJ1-1; D is undetermined. V dropped 0 bases and J dropped 5 bases, with 11 bases sitting between them. CDR3 length equals 14 residues. Germline CDR1 SGHDT, CDR2 YYEEEE. The CDR3 region has the DNA TGTGCCAGCAGCTTGGCGGGGTTTCAAACTGAAGCTTTCTTT. Translation gives CASSLAGFQTEAFF.

This clone has a single count. The chain carries TRBV2 and TRBJ1-6; 9 bases fit TRBD1. V shed 10 bases and J 8 bases; nucleotides not matched to a gene: 6. Germline V lookup: CDR1 SNHLY, CDR2 FYNNEI. CDR3 size: 13 residues. DNA for the CDR3: TGTGCCACCTCGGGACAGGGTTATTCACCCCTCCACTTT. This translates into CATSGQGYSPLHF.

The chain links TRBV6-2 or TRBV6-3 to TRBJ2-2; 9 nucleotides agree with TRBD2. Germline V gives CDR1 MNHEY, CDR2 SVGEGT. With 2 bases clipped from V and 0 bases from J, the junction kept 10 bases outside the gene matches. The CDR3 runs 19 residues. CDR3 bases: TGTGCCAGCAGTTACCCAATTCCCCCTAGCGGGGCGAACACCGGGGAGCTGTTTTTT. Protein product: CASSYPIPPSGANTGELFF.

The chain combines TRBV6-2 or TRBV6-3 with TRBJ1-1; D ambiguous. V shed 6 bases and J shed 11 bases, with 19 bases lying between them. Germline V CDR1 and CDR2: MNHEY, SVGEGT. This CDR3 has 13 residues. DNA for the CDR3: TGTGCCAGCAGCCTAAGACTTAGCCATGATGCTTTCTTT. Translated, it gives CASSLRLSHDAFF.

This chain links TRBV6-6 with TRBJ2-1; 7 nucleotides agree with TRBD2. The CDR3 loop spans 16 amino acids. J lost 2 bases, V lost 5 bases, and 9 bases had no gene match. CDR1 and CDR2 (germline): MNHNY, SVGAGI (reference sequence). The CDR3 protein is CASSRLGGSTYNEQFF. The DNA for the CDR3 is TGTGCCAGCAGTAGATTGGGGGGGAGTACCTACAATGAGCAGTTCTTC.

The chain carries TRBV2 and TRBJ2-3; 9 nucleotides line up with TRBD1. The CDR3 is 14 residues long. CDR1 is SNHLY, CDR2 FYNNEI, per germline. V gave up 7 bases and J gave up 2 bases; unmatched junction bases: 4. This chain's CDR3 is CASKYRGLTDTQYF. CDR3 bases: TGTGCCAGCAAATACAGGGGGCTCACAGATACGCAGTATTTT. Supplemented by reference TRBV2 and TRBJ2-3, the full variable domain reads EPEVTQTPSHQVTQMGQEVILRCVPISNHLYFYWYRQILGQKVEFLVSFYNNEISEKSEIFDDQFSVERPDGSNFTLKIRSTKLEDSAMYFCASKYRGLTDTQYFGPGTRLTVL.

V gene TRBV11-2 combines with J gene TRBJ1-2; D is undetermined. Germline V CDR1 and CDR2: SGHAT, FQNNGV. This CDR3 is built from 14 residues. V lost 5 bases, J lost 6 bases, and 16 bases lay in between. The CDR3 region has the DNA TGTGCCAGCAGCCGGTGGACGGTGGGAGATGGCTACACCTTC. This encodes CASSRWTVGDGYTF.

The V and J genes are TRBV5-1 and TRBJ2-1, with D possibly being TRBD2 (6 bases). CDR3 length: 15 residues. The germline gives CDR1 SGHRS, CDR2 YFSETQ. With 1 base removed from V and 5 bases from J, the gap between germline ends came to 13 bases. Here the CDR3 reads CASSLWGERDNEQFF. CDR3 in DNA: TGCGCCAGCAGCTTGTGGGGGGAGCGGGACAATGAGCAGTTCTTC.

This sequence joins TRBV18 and TRBJ2-3, with 7 bases aligning to TRBD1. CDR1 and CDR2 (germline): KGHSH, LQKENI. This CDR3 comprises 14 residues. V dropped 2 bases and J dropped 11; count of bases not matched to a gene: 10. This chain's CDR3 is CASSPTQGRLMQYF. CDR3 nucleotides: TGTGCCAGCTCACCAACACAGGGGCGTTTGATGCAGTATTTT.

A single count supports this clone. The genes are TRBV7-8 and TRBJ1-1; 12 nucleotides line up with TRBD1. CDR1 is SGHVS, CDR2 FQNEAQ, per germline. With 5 bases clipped from V and 0 bases from J, the junction kept 1 base outside the gene matches. The CDR3 sequence is 15 residues long. CDR3 in DNA: TGTGCCAGCAGCCGGGACAGGGGGCTGAACACTGAAGCTTTCTTT. Translation gives CASSRDRGLNTEAFF. Drawing the rest from reference TRBV7-8 and TRBJ1-1, the complete variable domain is GAGVSQSPRYKVAKRGQDVALRCDPISGHVSLFWYQQALGQGPEFLTYFQNEAQLDKSGLPSDRFFAERPEGSVSTLKIQRTQQEDSAVYLCASSRDRGLNTEAFFGQGTRLTVV.

This chain uses TRBV7-9 with TRBJ1-1; D is unresolved. Germline V lookup: CDR1 SEHNR, CDR2 FQNEAQ (reference sequence). The length of the CDR3 is 14 residues. Trimming took 5 bases from V and 5 from J, leaving 15 bases between them. The CDR3 reads CASSPQSTPTEAFF. CDR3 DNA sequence: TGTGCCAGCAGCCCTCAGTCCACCCCAACTGAAGCTTTCTTT.

This sequence joins TRBV27 and TRBJ1-2, with TRBD1 identical over 11 bases. The trim removed 8 bases at V and 2 bases at J, leaving 7 bases unmatched. The CDR3 totals 15 residues. Per the germline V gene, CDR1 is MNHEY and CDR2 is SMNVEV (reference sequence). The CDR3 region is CASAHGDRGNYGYTF. CDR3 sequence (DNA): TGTGCCAGCGCCCATGGGGACAGGGGGAACTATGGCTACACCTTC.